These 31 T cell receptor beta chains share one sample of origin, sequenced in a study of blood T cell repertoires in COVID-19. The data were produced by immunoSEQ multiplex PCR, yet TCRdb's version contains in-frame clones alone and is incomplete. The data contain about 120,000 clones, around four fifths of them singletons. Sequencing input: peripheral blood. The receptors here all came from a young man with acute or convalescent COVID-19.

The chain combines TRBV29-1 with TRBJ1-1, with D possibly TRBD1 on 6 matching bases. The CDR3 spans 14 residues. Trimming shortened V by 5 bases and J by 5 bases, and 18 bases separated the two germline ends. Looked up from germline, CDR1 is SQVTM and CDR2 is ANQGSEA. In DNA, the CDR3 is TGCAGCGTTAATGCATCAGGGGAAGGGACTGAAGCTTTCTTT. It yields the protein CSVNASGEGTEAFF.

This chain links TRBV18 with TRBJ2-7; TRBD1 is a possible D gene (6 bases). The germline V gene encodes CDR1 KGHSH and CDR2 LQKENI. CDR3 size: 13 residues. Trimming stripped 3 bases from V and 4 bases from J, with 10 bases between. CDR3 nucleotides: TGTGCCAGCTCACCTGCGGACAGTTACGAGCAGTACTTC. Translated, it gives CASSPADSYEQYF.

V gene TRBV21-1 combines with J gene TRBJ1-5; the table calls TRBD1, which could not be checked here. TRBV21-1 is a pseudogene locus. The CDR3 is 17 residues long. In DNA, the CDR3 is TGTGCCAGCAGCAAACACCTTCGACAAGGGGGCAATCAGCCCCAGCATTTT. Residues: CASSKHLRQGGNQPQHF.

The CDR3 coding sequence is TGTGCCAGCAGCTTACTGGCGGGAGAGTACACCGGGGAGCTGTTTTTT. This sequence encodes CASSLLAGEYTGELFF. The gene calls are TRBV7-3 and TRBJ2-2; 7 bases map to TRBD2. Germline V gene sequence: CDR1 SGHTA, CDR2 FQGTGA. V was pared by 2 bases and J by 3 bases, with 6 bases of the junction left unmatched. The CDR3 spans 16 residues.

The gene calls are TRBV7-2 and TRBJ2-7; no clear D. CDR3 size: 14 residues. V was trimmed by 3 bases and J by 0 bases, leaving 9 bases between them. The germline gives CDR1 SGHTA, CDR2 FQGNSA. For the CDR3, the DNA is TGTGCCAGCAGCTTTTCCCCTTCCTCCTACGAGCAGTACTTC. Amino acids: CASSFSPSSYEQYF.

The gene calls are TRBV4-3 and TRBJ1-3, with D unresolved. This CDR3 is 16 amino acids long. Germline V CDR1 and CDR2: LGHNA, YSLEER. V was trimmed by 0 bases and J by 3 bases, leaving 12 bases between them. DNA for the CDR3: TGCGCCAGCAGCCAAGAACTGGGCTCAGGTGGAAACACCATATATTTT. Translated: CASSQELGSGGNTIYF.

The chain recombines TRBV10-3 with TRBJ1-1, with 8 bases lining up with TRBD1. CDR1 ENHRY and CDR2 SYGVKD come from the germline V gene. This CDR3 comprises 16 residues. Unmatched junction bases numbered 4, after V lost 0 bases and J lost 1 base. The CDR3 reads CAISESIGQGNTEAFF. In nucleotides, the CDR3 is TGTGCCATCAGTGAGTCAATTGGACAGGGGAACACTGAAGCTTTCTTT.

The chain combines TRBV10-3 with TRBJ2-3, with TRBD2 matching 11 bases. The CDR3 runs 21 residues. The trim removed 2 bases at V and 2 bases at J, leaving 18 bases unmatched. Germline V gene data show CDR1 as ENHRY and CDR2 as SYGVKD. In nucleotides, the CDR3 is TGTGCCATCAGTGAGGGCGGGAGGACTAGCGGGCCCGGGGGGTACACAGATACGCAGTATTTT. Its translation is CAISEGGRTSGPGGYTDTQYF.

The V and J genes are TRBV5-1 and TRBJ1-2; D gene unclear. Per germline, CDR1 SGHRS and CDR2 YFSETQ. Trimming took off 4 bases at V and 3 bases at J, with 10 bases between the two ends. CDR3 length: 13 amino acids. The CDR3: CASSPDSYYGYTF. The CDR3 nucleotides read TGCGCCAGCAGCCCAGACTCTTACTATGGCTACACCTTC.

This clone is medium-sized by share. The chain employs TRBV14 and TRBJ2-2, with 13 bases fitting TRBD2. With V trimmed by 4 bases and J by 7 bases, 3 bases remained unmatched. CDR1 SGHDN and CDR2 FVKESK come from the germline V gene. The CDR3 is 15 residues long. CDR3 coding DNA: TGTGCCAGCAGCCGATGGACTAGCGGGGGCGGGGAGCTGTTTTTT. As protein: CASSRWTSGGGELFF.

The chain is built from TRBV30 and TRBJ1-2; 11 bases align to TRBD1. In germline, CDR1 is GTSNPN, CDR2 SVGIG (reference sequence). The trim removed 0 bases at V and 8 bases at J, leaving 8 bases unmatched. This CDR3 region has 15 residues. The CDR3 sequence: CAWSVLGTGGGGYTF. The CDR3 DNA sequence: TGTGCCTGGAGTGTACTCGGGACAGGGGGGGGAGGCTACACCTTC.

The chain carries TRBV6-2 or TRBV6-3 and TRBJ2-7, with TRBD2 identical over 7 bases. Germline lookup yields CDR1 MNHEY and CDR2 SVGEGT. V was clipped by 6 bases and J by 0 bases; unmatched bases: 8. The CDR3 is made up of 15 amino acids. CDR3 region: CASSPPQRGSYEQYF. CDR3 DNA: TGTGCCAGCAGCCCACCCCAGCGGGGCTCCTACGAGCAGTACTTC.

The CDR3 DNA reads as TGTGCCAGCAGCGCCAAACTGCTAGCGGGAGGGGTAGATACGCAGTATTTT. Protein product: CASSAKLLAGGVDTQYF. The chain couples TRBV9 to TRBJ2-3, with 12 bases aligning to TRBD2. CDR3 length: 17 amino acids. With V trimmed by 3 bases and J by 5 bases, 10 bases remained unmatched. The germline gives CDR1 SGDLS, CDR2 YYNGEE.

The CDR3 DNA sequence: TGTGCCAGCACCGGGACAGGGAACATTCAGTACTTC. This translates into CASTGTGNIQYF. This chain links TRBV25-1 with TRBJ2-4; 9 bases map to TRBD1. The CDR3 covers 12 residues. Germline lookup yields CDR1 MGHDK and CDR2 SYGVNS. V lost 7 bases, J lost 7 bases, and 2 bases stayed unmatched.

The chain carries TRBV27 and TRBJ2-2; 9 bases line up with TRBD2. This CDR3 has 16 amino acids. The V gene end was trimmed by 0 bases and the J gene end by 6 bases; junction bases not matched to a gene: 5. CDR1 is MNHEY, CDR2 SMNVEV, per germline (reference sequence). The CDR3 DNA reads TGTGCCAGCAGTTTATCTGCGGGAGGGCCCCCCGGGGAGCTGTTTTTT. Protein sequence: CASSLSAGGPPGELFF.

This chain joins TRBV9 and TRBJ2-5; D might be TRBD1 (6 bases). The V end was cut by 4 bases, the J end by 5 bases, with 18 bases between. Germline V gene sequence: CDR1 SGDLS, CDR2 YYNGEE. The CDR3 contains 15 residues. The CDR3 DNA follows: TGTGCCAGCAGCACGGGGACAACCCCCGAGGAGACCCAGTACTTC. Translating gives CASSTGTTPEETQYF.

The chain combines TRBV6-4 with TRBJ2-1; 7 bases are shared with TRBD2. Trimming cost V 6 bases and J 4 bases; bases outside gene matches: 9. This CDR3 spans 15 amino acids. The germline CDR1 and CDR2 sequences are MRHNA and SNTAGT. This chain's CDR3 is CASRETAGGYNEQFF. The CDR3 DNA reads TGTGCCAGCAGAGAGACAGCCGGGGGGTACAATGAGCAGTTCTTC.

The chain recombines TRBV30 with TRBJ2-2, with D perhaps TRBD2 (5 bases). There are 14 residues in the CDR3. Trimming stripped 8 bases from V and 1 base from J, with 14 bases between. Germline V gene lookup returns CDR1 GTSNPN and CDR2 SVGIG (reference sequence). The CDR3 loop is CATGGGVNTGELFF. For the CDR3, the DNA is TGTGCCACCGGAGGAGGAGTGAACACCGGGGAGCTGTTTTTT.

The rearrangement joins TRBV12-3 or TRBV12-4 to TRBJ2-1; D unclear. The CDR3 is 13 residues long. Deletions cut 1 base from V and 6 bases from J, with 7 bases between. The CDR3 loop reads CASSLVSGNEQFF. In DNA, the CDR3 is TGTGCCAGCAGTTTAGTTTCGGGCAATGAGCAGTTCTTC.

The rearrangement uses TRBV29-1 and TRBJ1-2, with D perhaps TRBD1 (6 bases). Between the trimmed V and J ends, which lost 0 bases and 5 bases, there was a span of 16 bases. The CDR3 sequence is 15 residues long. Germline assignment: CDR1 SQVTM and CDR2 ANQGSEA. In nucleotides, the CDR3 is TGCAGCGTTGAAGATCAAAGGGGGTTTGGGTATGGCTACACCTTC. This gives the protein CSVEDQRGFGYGYTF.

This sequence joins TRBV3-1 (or the pseudogene TRBV3-2) and TRBJ1-5; D gene uncertain. Trimming pared 4 bases from V and 0 bases from J, leaving 10 bases between. From germline, CDR1 is LGHDT and CDR2 YNNKEL (reference sequence). The CDR3 consists of 15 residues. CDR3 sequence: CASSRGVYSNQPQHF. CDR3 coding DNA: TGTGCCAGCAGCCGGGGAGTTTATAGCAATCAGCCCCAGCATTTT.

The chain is built from TRBV5-1 and TRBJ2-7; 7 nucleotides agree with TRBD1. V trimming: 4 bases; J trimming: 1 base; junction bases outside the gene matches: 5. CDR1 is SGHRS, CDR2 YFSETQ, per germline. CDR3 length: 14 residues. The CDR3 DNA follows: TGCGCCAGCAGCATCGACAGGGAATCCTACGAGCAGTACTTC. It codes for CASSIDRESYEQYF.

The gene calls are TRBV7-3 and TRBJ1-1; possibly TRBD1 for D (6 bases). Germline CDR1 reads SGHTA; CDR2 reads FQGTGA. Between the trimmed V and J ends, which lost 5 bases and 8 bases, there was a span of 12 bases. There are 12 residues in the CDR3. The CDR3 here is CASSPGGAEAFF. In DNA, the CDR3 is TGTGCCAGCAGCCCCGGGGGGGCGGAAGCTTTCTTT.

This chain uses TRBV5-1 with TRBJ2-7, with TRBD2 as a possible D gene (5 bases). The CDR3 length is 16 residues. The V gene's germline CDR1 is SGHRS and CDR2 YFSETQ. The V gene lost 2 bases and the J gene lost 2 bases, with 17 bases spanning the gap. The CDR3 nucleotides are TGCGCCAGCAGCTTCGGTCCCAGCGGACCTCCCTACGAGCAGTACTTC. Encoded protein: CASSFGPSGPPYEQYF.

This chain connects TRBV7-8 to TRBJ1-1; D ambiguous. CDR1 is SGHVS, CDR2 FQNEAQ, per germline. The germline V and J ends were trimmed by 2 bases and 6 bases, with 13 bases remaining between them. There are 14 residues in the CDR3. CDR3 amino acids: CASSLSRGIAEAFF. The CDR3 DNA is TGTGCCAGCAGCTTATCGCGAGGGATCGCTGAAGCTTTCTTT.

CDR3 sequence reads: CASSEVGAGTDTQYF. The CDR3, as DNA: TGTGCCAGCAGTGAAGTGGGAGCGGGCACAGATACGCAGTATTTT. The chain links TRBV2 to TRBJ2-3; D possibly corresponds to TRBD2 (5 bases). The length of the CDR3 is 15 residues. Germline values: CDR1 SNHLY, CDR2 FYNNEI. V was trimmed by 1 base and J by 1 base, leaving 9 bases between them.

The rearrangement joins TRBV18 to TRBJ1-4; D is unresolved. V was cut by 3 bases and J by 8 bases, with 13 bases left in between. The CDR3 is 14 amino acids. Germline V gives CDR1 KGHSH, CDR2 LQKENI. The CDR3 sequence is CASSPNTGWEKLFF. In DNA, the CDR3 is TGTGCCAGCTCACCCAACACGGGTTGGGAAAAACTGTTTTTT.

This rearrangement joins TRBV4-1 to TRBJ2-3; 7 nucleotides align to TRBD1. The CDR3 is 16 residues long. The junction had 7 bases not matched to a gene; V was cut back by 1 base and J by 3 bases. Germline CDR1 reads MGHRA; CDR2 reads YSYEKL. CDR3 protein: CASSQGQGSRTDTQYF. In nucleotides, the CDR3 is TGCGCCAGCAGCCAAGGACAGGGTTCTAGAACAGATACGCAGTATTTT.

The rearrangement links TRBV30 to TRBJ1-2; D might be TRBD1 (6 bases). CDR1 is GTSNPN, CDR2 SVGIG, per germline (reference sequence). The CDR3 length is 13 residues. V lost 2 bases, J lost 4 bases, and 11 bases lay in between. CDR3 sequence: CAWSRDMIYGYTF. For the CDR3, the DNA is TGTGCCTGGAGTCGGGACATGATCTATGGCTACACCTTC.

The V gene is TRBV6-2 or TRBV6-3, the J gene TRBJ2-4; D not resolved. This CDR3 is built from 16 residues. Germline V gene data show CDR1 as MNHEY and CDR2 as SVGEGT. V dropped 2 bases and J dropped 1 base, with 12 bases sitting between them. The CDR3 bases are TGTGCCAGCAGTTACCCGAGAATTGGTGCCAAAAACATTCAGTACTTC. Amino acid sequence: CASSYPRIGAKNIQYF.

The chain has TRBV12-5 and TRBJ2-3; 10 nucleotides match TRBD1. This CDR3 has 18 residues. Germline V CDR1 and CDR2: LGHNT, FRNRAP. Losses at the gene ends were 6 bases for V and 2 bases for J; bases not matched to a gene: 14. The CDR3 coding sequence is TGTGCTAGTGGCCCAACCCTTTCCGGGACAGGGGACACAGATACGCAGTATTTT. It specifies CASGPTLSGTGDTDTQYF.